This TCR beta chain was sequenced during a study of shared clonotypes between healthy human individuals. Per the germline V gene, CDR1 is SQVTM and CDR2 is ANQGSEA. V gave up 4 bases and J gave up 0 bases, with 10 bases separating them. The CDR3 has 13 residues. Data came from immunoSEQ multiplex PCR; TCRdb stores just in-frame clones and leaves some out. Of nearly 600,000 clones in the sample, nearly 97% were seen once. CD45RO-negative, CCR7-selected cells formed the naive CD8 fraction, which excluded terminally differentiated effector memory CD45RA+ cells. The chain has TRBV29-1 and TRBJ2-7, with D uncertain. The source material was naive CD8+ T cells sorted from blood. The sequence came from a woman aged 25 to 39 in good health. CDR3 coding DNA: TGCAGCGTTGGGGCGTGGGGCTCCTACGAGCAGTACTTC. It is translated as CSVGAWGSYEQYF.